What follows is one TCR beta chain and its context. With a constant-region primer, TCR beta cDNA was made from around 520 ng of total RNA. What produced the TCR beta libraries was three nested multiplex PCR rounds using slightly modified ARM-PCR. Amplification in the first two PCR rounds was performed using TRBV1-TRBV30 forward primers and a C-beta reverse primer for around 9 cycles each. MiXCR, run by TCRdb on the multiplex PCR reads, gives a single entry per CDR3 protein. The sample holds 330,000 or so distinct CDR3 sequences, roughly 61% seen once. Trimming cost V 1 base and J 4 bases, with 11 bases left between them. Looked up from germline, CDR1 is SGHAT and CDR2 is FQNNGV. The CDR3 totals 15 residues. The data stem from a study of tumor-infiltrating lymphocytes in primary liver carcinoma. Turning to the study itself: Per sample, productive TCRbeta reads numbered roughly 3.65 to 7.5 million, similar across tissue types.

Unsorted whole blood served as the source of blood RNA, and germline DNA was extracted as well. The rearrangement links TRBV11-2 to TRBJ2-1; D could derive from TRBD1 or TRBD2 (6 bases each). Sequenced: peripheral blood. The source is a middle-aged man with primary liver carcinoma and hepatitis B virus infection. CDR3 nucleotide sequence: TGTGCCAGCAGCTTAGGGGGGGCAGGTTACAATGAGCAGTTCTTC. Translating it yields CASSLGGAGYNEQFF.